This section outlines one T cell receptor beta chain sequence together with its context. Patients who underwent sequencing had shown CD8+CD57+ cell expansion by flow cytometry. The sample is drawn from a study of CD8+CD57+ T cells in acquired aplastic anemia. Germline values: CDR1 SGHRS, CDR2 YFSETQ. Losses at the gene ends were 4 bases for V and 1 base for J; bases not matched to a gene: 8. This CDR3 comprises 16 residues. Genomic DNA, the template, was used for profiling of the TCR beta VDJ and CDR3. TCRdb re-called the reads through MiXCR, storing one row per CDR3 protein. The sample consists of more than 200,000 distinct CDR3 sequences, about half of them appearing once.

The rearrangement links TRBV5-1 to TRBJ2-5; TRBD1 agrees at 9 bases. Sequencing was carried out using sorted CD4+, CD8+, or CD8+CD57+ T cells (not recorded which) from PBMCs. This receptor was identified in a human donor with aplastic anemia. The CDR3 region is CASSVGTGNIQETQYF. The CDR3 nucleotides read TGCGCCAGCAGCGTGGGGACAGGGAACATCCAAGAGACCCAGTACTTC.